The 12 T cell receptor beta chains below all came from one sample that was sequenced in a study of radiation and T cells in renal cell carcinoma. Treatment in this sample: treatment-naive control, cytoreductive nephrectomy. Repertoires were generated with immunoSEQ multiplex PCR, while TCRdb's copy carries only in-frame clones and drops some. The repertoire holds 10,000 to 15,000 clones, about 65% seen once, with 15% to 20% in the top ten. This specimen was tumor tissue, taken from a patient whose treatment was nephrectomy without radiotherapy. The receptors originated from a woman older than 75 with renal cell carcinoma.

The rearrangement uses TRBV10-3 and TRBJ1-2; TRBD1 matches at 9 bases. The J segment lost 6 bases and the V segment lost 8 bases, leaving 7 bases of the junction unmatched. This CDR3 region has 13 residues. Looked up from germline, CDR1 is ENHRY and CDR2 is SYGVKD. CDR3 nucleotide sequence: TGTGCCATCGTAGCGGACAGGGGTAATGGCTACACCTTC. Translating gives CAIVADRGNGYTF.

This clone was found a few times. DNA for the CDR3: TGTGCCAGCAGCCAAGAAAAGACTGAAGCTTTCTTT. Translated, it gives CASSQEKTEAFF. The V call is TRBV4-2, the J call TRBJ1-1; no clear D. The CDR3 totals 12 residues. V lost 0 bases and J lost 5, with 4 bases in between. The germline V gene has CDR1 LGHNA and CDR2 YNFKEQ.

The CDR3 nucleotides read TGTGCCAGCTCACCTACCCGACAGGGGGTCTACGAGCAGTACTTC. Protein: CASSPTRQGVYEQYF. The chain employs TRBV18 and TRBJ2-7, with 9 nucleotides matching TRBD1. Per the germline V gene, CDR1 is KGHSH and CDR2 is LQKENI. The CDR3 has 15 amino acids. V trimming: 3 bases; J trimming: 3 bases; junction bases outside the gene matches: 6.

This chain connects TRBV7-7 to TRBJ2-5, with 8 bases identical to TRBD1. The trim removed 1 base at V and 5 bases at J, leaving 6 bases unmatched. Looked up from germline, CDR1 is SSHAT and CDR2 is FNYEAQ (reference sequence). CDR3 length equals 15 residues. The CDR3 nucleotides read TGTGCCAGCAGCTTAGACCGGACAGGGTGGGAGACCCAGTACTTC. This sequence encodes CASSLDRTGWETQYF. Supplemented by reference TRBV7-7 and TRBJ2-5, the full variable domain reads GAGVSQSPRYKVTKRGQDVTLRCDPISSHATLYWYQQALGQGPEFLTYFNYEAQPDKSGLPSDRFSAERPEGSISTLTIQRTEQRDSAMYRCASSLDRTGWETQYFGPGTRLLVL.

The chain uses TRBV6-4 and TRBJ2-3; 7 nucleotides match TRBD1. V lost 5 bases to trimming and J lost 2 bases; unmatched junction nucleotides: 7. This CDR3 has 15 residues. Per the germline V gene, CDR1 is MRHNA and CDR2 is SNTAGT. The CDR3 sequence: CASSLQGTHTDTQYF. The CDR3 nucleotides read TGTGCCAGCAGTCTACAGGGGACCCACACAGATACGCAGTATTTT.

This chain uses TRBV2 with TRBJ1-2; no clear D. This CDR3 region has 13 residues. Germline-derived CDR1 and CDR2 are SNHLY and FYNNEI. V lost 7 bases and J lost 1, with 10 bases in between. The CDR3 DNA reads as TGTGCCAGCACCCGACGCTATAACTATGGCTACACCTTC. Protein sequence: CASTRRYNYGYTF.

In its sample, this clone was seen a few times. The chain has TRBV2 and TRBJ1-5; D ambiguous. Germline CDR1 and CDR2: SNHLY and FYNNEI. This CDR3 has 12 amino acids. The V end was cut by 4 bases, the J end by 6 bases, with 7 bases between. The CDR3 sequence is CASSAAGQPQHF. Written as DNA, the CDR3 is TGTGCCAGCAGTGCCGCGGGTCAGCCCCAGCATTTT.

The chain recombines TRBV10-3 with TRBJ1-2, with D possibly being TRBD1 (6 bases). Germline values: CDR1 ENHRY, CDR2 SYGVKD. Trimming left V 3 bases short and J 8 bases short, with 25 bases between. CDR3 size: 17 residues. The CDR3 DNA follows: TGTGCCATCAGTGACCAGCAGCGGGGACAAGGCCCCACGGGCTACACCTTC. Amino acid sequence: CAISDQQRGQGPTGYTF.

The J gene is TRBJ2-4, the V gene TRBV2; tentatively, D is TRBD1 or TRBD2 (5 bases each). This CDR3 is 15 amino acids long. Trimming took off 4 bases at V and 6 bases at J, with 16 bases between the two ends. From germline, CDR1 is SNHLY and CDR2 FYNNEI. The CDR3 DNA follows: TGTGCCAGCAGTGGGGGCCAATTCGCGGGAAACATTCAGTACTTC. Amino acids: CASSGGQFAGNIQYF. Supplemented by reference TRBV2 and TRBJ2-4, the full variable domain reads EPEVTQTPSHQVTQMGQEVILRCVPISNHLYFYWYRQILGQKVEFLVSFYNNEISEKSEIFDDQFSVERPDGSNFTLKIRSTKLEDSAMYFCASSGGQFAGNIQYFGAGTRLSVL.

The chain combines TRBV7-9 with TRBJ1-4; 12 nucleotides align to TRBD1. The CDR3 has 17 amino acids. Germline V gene lookup returns CDR1 SEHNR and CDR2 FQNEAQ (reference sequence). The junction had 4 bases not matched to a gene; V was cut back by 5 bases and J by 0 bases. The CDR3 DNA reads TGTGCCAGCAGCAAGGGGACAGGGGGCGCAACTAATGAAAAACTGTTTTTT. Residues: CASSKGTGGATNEKLFF.

By sample share, this clone is medium-sized. The chain has TRBV10-3 and TRBJ2-2; 8 bases agree with TRBD1. The CDR3 extends over 14 amino acids. V lost 6 bases and J lost 7; bases outside the gene matches: 7. Germline lookup yields CDR1 ENHRY and CDR2 SYGVKD. DNA of the CDR3: TGTGCCATCAGCCGGGACAGGAATATCGGGGAGCTGTTTTTT. Its protein is CAISRDRNIGELFF.

This sequence joins TRBV2 and TRBJ1-2; tentative D call: TRBD1 (5 bases). CDR3 length: 12 residues. Germline values: CDR1 SNHLY, CDR2 FYNNEI. V lost 3 bases, J lost 8 bases, and 10 bases lay in between. The CDR3 coding sequence is TGTGCCAGCAGTGACCATGGGGGAGGCTACACCTTC. It is translated as CASSDHGGGYTF.